These T cell receptor beta chains were read from a single sample in a study of vaccination and CD4 T cells after COVID-19. In TCRdb, the PCR reads were re-called with MiXCR into one record per CDR3 protein. The table includes tens of thousands of distinct CDR3 sequences, approximately 62% detected once. Antigens of these TCRs are unknown. Sequencing input: CD4+ T cells from blood, cultured in vitro. All receptors come from a human donor who had recovered from COVID-19. Each CDR3 is given with its conserved first and last residue. The D gene is left open where the match is weak. Clone size is not always given. Where it is, it says once, few, many or a class for expanded clones.

TRBV20-1,NA,NA,TRBJ1-1,TGCAGTGCTAGAGGACAGAACACTGAAGCTTTCTTT,CSARGQNTEAFF
TRBV27,NA,NA,TRBJ2-5,TGTGCCAGCAGTTTATTTGGGGGCCAAGAGACCCAGTACTTC,CASSLFGGQETQYF
TRBV12-3/TRBV12-4,NA,NA,TRBJ1-1,TGTGCCAGCAGCCCACCGCCCGTGGCAGGGATGAACACTGAAGCTTTCTTT,CASSPPPVAGMNTEAFF
TRBV27,NA,NA,TRBJ1-4,TGTGCCAGCAGTGAGACAGTCGGACGGGAAAAACTGTTTTTT,CASSETVGREKLFF
TRBV12-3/TRBV12-4,TRBD1,NA,TRBJ2-5,TGTGCCAGCAGGGCCGGGACAGGGCAGGAGACCCAGTACTTC,CASRAGTGQETQYF
TRBV6-1,NA,NA,TRBJ1-2,TGTGCCAGCAGTAAAACAGGGATCTATGGCTACACCTTC,CASSKTGIYGYTF
TRBV2,NA,NA,TRBJ2-3,TGTGCCAGCAAGCGGGACAGCCTCACAGATACGCAGTATTTT,CASKRDSLTDTQYF
TRBV11-3,NA,NA,TRBJ2-7,TGTGCCAGCAGCTTAGCGTACAACTACGAGCAGTACTTC,CASSLAYNYEQYF
TRBV7-6,TRBD2,NA,TRBJ2-3,TGTGCCAGCAGCCCAGGACCCCCCCTCAGCGGGGGGGCCGTTAGTTATGCAGATACGCAGTATTTT,CASSPGPPLSGGAVSYADTQYF
TRBV6-2/TRBV6-3,TRBD1,once,TRBJ2-1,TGTGCCAGCAGTCGGACAGGGGACAATGAGCAGTTCTTC,CASSRTGDNEQFF
TRBV19,NA,NA,TRBJ1-2,TGTGCCAGTAGTCTAGAAGGTGGACGGTCCTATGGCTACACCTTC,CASSLEGGRSYGYTF
TRBV6-2/TRBV6-3,NA,NA,TRBJ2-6,TGTGCCAGCAGTTACAGCTCTGGGGCCAACGTCCTGACTTTC,CASSYSSGANVLTF
TRBV7-2,TRBD1,NA,TRBJ1-2,TGTGCCAGCAGCTACAGACAGGGGGCTGTCTATGGCTACACCTTC,CASSYRQGAVYGYTF
TRBV5-1,NA,NA,TRBJ1-1,TGCGCCAGCAGCCTGGGACATTTGAACACTGAAGCTTTCTTT,CASSLGHLNTEAFF
TRBV7-2,NA,NA,TRBJ1-5,TGTGCCAGCAGCCAGGGGACCTTCAATCAGCCCCAGCATTTT,CASSQGTFNQPQHF
TRBV6-1,TRBD1,NA,TRBJ1-1,TGTGCCATCAGTGCGGGGACAGGGGACACTGAAGCTTTCTTT,CAISAGTGDTEAFF
TRBV25-1,TRBD2,NA,TRBJ2-7,TGTGCCAGCAGTGAATATAGCGGGGGGAGTGTTTTGTACGAGCAGTACTTC,CASSEYSGGSVLYEQYF
TRBV12-3/TRBV12-4,TRBD2,NA,TRBJ2-2,TGTGCCAGCAGTCCTTCGGGACTAGCGTGGACCGGGGAGCTGTTTTTT,CASSPSGLAWTGELFF
TRBV19,NA,few,TRBJ1-5,TGTGCCAGTAGTTACGGACAACGTCAGCCCCAGCATTTT,CASSYGQRQPQHF
TRBV21-1,NA,NA,TRBJ1-5,TGTGCCAGCAGCAAAAATGGGAAGGGGAATCAGCCCCAGCATTTT,CASSKNGKGNQPQHF
TRBV12-3/TRBV12-4,TRBD1,NA,TRBJ2-2,TGTGCCAGCAGCCGACAGGGGCCCCCCGGGGAGCTGTTTTTT,CASSRQGPPGELFF
TRBV6-1,NA,few,TRBJ1-5,TGTGCCAGCAGTGAACCACCGACCCATCGGGGTCAGCCCCAGCATTTT,CASSEPPTHRGQPQHF
TRBV2,TRBD1,NA,TRBJ2-7,TGTGCCAGCAGGGAGGTTTGGATCCGACAGGGGGAAATCTCCTACGAGCAGTACTTC,CASREVWIRQGEISYEQYF
TRBV5-1,NA,medium-sized,TRBJ1-5,TGCGCCAGCAGCTTGACGGGGGAAAATCAGCCCCAGCATTTT,CASSLTGENQPQHF
TRBV11-3,TRBD1,few,TRBJ2-3,TGTGCCAGCAGCCCCAGACAGGGGGCGACAGATACGCAGTATTTT,CASSPRQGATDTQYF
TRBV11-1,NA,once,TRBJ2-3,TGTGCCAGCAGCCCAGGGCACACAGATACGCAGTATTTT,CASSPGHTDTQYF
TRBV7-6,NA,NA,TRBJ2-1,TGTGCCAGCAGCCATATAGGGGGGGGTGAGCAGTTCTTC,CASSHIGGGEQFF
TRBV20-1,TRBD2,NA,TRBJ2-2,TGCAGTGCTCTTAGCGGGGGCCCTAACACCGGGGGGCTGTTTTTT,CSALSGGPNTGGLFF
TRBV7-9,NA,NA,TRBJ2-2,TGTGCCAGCAGCCCCATAGGACAGAGCGGGGAGCTGTTTTTT,CASSPIGQSGELFF
TRBV7-2,NA,few,TRBJ1-2,TGTGCCAGCAGCCAAGACAGGTCTCTGTCGGGTGGCTACACCTTC,CASSQDRSLSGGYTF
TRBV23-1,NA,NA,TRBJ1-2,TGCGCCAGCACCGAGAGGCAGTCGCGGAACTATGGCTACACCTTC,CASTERQSRNYGYTF
TRBV12-3/TRBV12-4,NA,NA,TRBJ2-7,TGTGCCAGCAGTTCCTCAGTGGATTGGGGATACGAGCAGTACTTC,CASSSSVDWGYEQYF
TRBV7-2,TRBD1,NA,TRBJ2-7,TGTGCCAGCAGCATAGGGACAGGGGGATTCTACGAGCAGTACTTC,CASSIGTGGFYEQYF
TRBV7-2,TRBD2,NA,TRBJ2-3,TGTGCCAGCAGCCCCGGGACTAGCGGGACCTCAGATACGCAGTATTTT,CASSPGTSGTSDTQYF
TRBV6-5,NA,few,TRBJ1-1,TGTGCCAGCAGTTACTCCAGGTCCATGAACACTGAAGCTTTCTTT,CASSYSRSMNTEAFF
TRBV12-3/TRBV12-4,NA,NA,TRBJ1-1,TGTGCCAGCAGTCCGACGGGCACTGAAGCTTTCTTT,CASSPTGTEAFF
TRBV2,NA,NA,TRBJ1-5,TGTGCCAGCAGTGCGGCAGGGCATCAGCCCCAGCATTTT,CASSAAGHQPQHF
TRBV7-2,TRBD2,NA,TRBJ2-1,TGTGCCAGCAGCTTTAGCGGGGGGGCTTACAATGAGCAGTTCTTC,CASSFSGGAYNEQFF
TRBV20-1,NA,NA,TRBJ2-3,TGCAGTGCTAGACCTCCGTTGGGCACAGATACGCAGTATTTT,CSARPPLGTDTQYF
TRBV3-1,NA,NA,TRBJ1-1,TGTGCCAGCAGCCAAAGGGATAGGGGCACTGAAGCTTTCTTT,CASSQRDRGTEAFF
TRBV6-5,TRBD2,once,TRBJ2-7,TGTGCCAGCAGTTACGGGGTAGCGGGGCCCTACGAGCAGTACTTC,CASSYGVAGPYEQYF
TRBV11-3,TRBD1,NA,TRBJ2-5,TGTGCCAGCAGCTCAACAGGGGATCGAGAGACCCAGTACTTC,CASSSTGDRETQYF